The rows below give T cell receptor beta chains drawn from one sample of a study of T cells in Graves' hyperthyroidism and ophthalmopathy. Via MiXCR, TCRdb re-called the multiplex PCR reads, giving one row per CDR3 protein. The repertoire holds fewer than 400,000 distinct CDR3 sequences, with 15% to 20% as singletons. Sequenced input: blood. All receptors come from a young man with Graves' hyperthyroidism. Both conserved end residues are part of each CDR3. D genes are given only for firm matches. Clone size, where shown, is once, few, many, or a class for clones that have expanded.

abundance,v_gene,j_gene,d_gene,CDR3nt,CDR3aa
NA,TRBV19,TRBJ1-2,TRBD1,TGTGCCAGTAGTACCGGACAGGGGAGGAGCTACACCTTC,CASSTGQGRSYTF
many,TRBV5-1,TRBJ2-4,NA,TGCGCCAGCAGCTCCCAGACAGGATCTCACATTCAGTACTTC,CASSSQTGSHIQYF
NA,TRBV7-6,TRBJ2-1,NA,TGTGCCAGCAGCTCACGGGCCTCTGTGGACAATGAGCAGTTCTTC,CASSSRASVDNEQFF
many,TRBV28,TRBJ2-1,TRBD2,TGTGCCAGCAGTACTAGCGGGACCTCCTACAATGAGCAGTTCTTC,CASSTSGTSYNEQFF
many,TRBV27,TRBJ2-1,NA,TGTGCCAGCAGTTTAGGGGCAGGGTGGGAGTTCTTC,CASSLGAGWEFF
many,TRBV27,TRBJ2-2,TRBD2,TGTGCCAGCTCGGGACTAGCGGGGAACACCGGGGAGCTGTTTTTT,CASSGLAGNTGELFF
many,TRBV3-1,TRBJ2-5,NA,TGTGCCAGCAGCCAAGTGTCAGAGACCCAGTACTTC,CASSQVSETQYF
few,TRBV27,TRBJ2-7,TRBD1,TGTGCCAGCAGTTTAAGGACAGGGCAAATCTACGAGCAGTACTTC,CASSLRTGQIYEQYF
few,TRBV2,TRBJ2-6,NA,TGTGCCAGGAGTAGCTCTGGGGCCAACGTCCTGACTTTC,CARSSSGANVLTF
many,TRBV12-3/TRBV12-4,TRBJ2-3,NA,TGTGCCAGCAGTTCTTCCCGGGCCGCAAGGGGAACGCAGTATTTT,CASSSSRAARGTQYF
NA,TRBV15,TRBJ2-7,TRBD2,TGTGCCACCAGCAGGGCTGGACTAGCGGGAACCTACGAGCAGTACTTC,CATSRAGLAGTYEQYF
NA,TRBV4-2,TRBJ1-1,NA,TGTGCCAGCAGCCAAGAGTTAGACACTGAAGCTTTCTTT,CASSQELDTEAFF
many,TRBV12-3/TRBV12-4,TRBJ2-5,TRBD1,TGTGCCAGCAGTTCACCCCTGGGGACAGCGAAAGAGACCCAGTACTTC,CASSSPLGTAKETQYF
NA,TRBV10-2,TRBJ2-2,NA,TGCGCCAGCATGATGACCGGGGAGCTGTTTTTT,CASMMTGELFF
NA,TRBV2,TRBJ1-5,NA,TGTGCCAGCAGTGGACGGGACGTACGGCAGCCCCAGCATTTT,CASSGRDVRQPQHF
few,TRBV16,TRBJ1-5,NA,TGTGCCAGCAGCCCTGTCGGGTCGGTCCGGGGACAGCCCCAGCATTTT,CASSPVGSVRGQPQHF
many,TRBV12-3/TRBV12-4,TRBJ1-5,NA,TGTGCCAGTACACGCGGGGGTAGCAATCAGCCCCAGCATTTT,CASTRGGSNQPQHF
many,TRBV20-1,TRBJ2-1,NA,TGCAGTGCTAGAGATGGCCTCTACAATGAGCAGTTCTTC,CSARDGLYNEQFF
many,TRBV20-1,TRBJ1-5,NA,TGCAGTGCTAGTACTGTGAGCGGGAATCAGCCCCAGCATTTT,CSASTVSGNQPQHF
many,TRBV12-3/TRBV12-4,TRBJ1-4,NA,TGTGCCAGCAGTTTAAGTCGAGGGGAAAAACTGTTTTTT,CASSLSRGEKLFF
many,TRBV4-2,TRBJ1-5,NA,TGTGCCAGCAGCCAAGCGGTGGACCTTCAGCCCCAGCATTTT,CASSQAVDLQPQHF
many,TRBV5-1,TRBJ1-2,NA,TGCGCCAGCAGCTCGGTTCCGGGCCCAGGGGACTATGGCTACACCTTC,CASSSVPGPGDYGYTF
many,TRBV24-1,TRBJ2-1,NA,TGTGCCACCAGTGGTCGGACTCTCTACAATGAGCAGTTCTTC,CATSGRTLYNEQFF
many,TRBV28,TRBJ1-5,TRBD1,TGTGCCAGCAGTGCGGACAGGTCACCAACTAGCAATCAGCCCCAGCATTTT,CASSADRSPTSNQPQHF
NA,TRBV29-1,TRBJ1-4,TRBD1,TGCAGCGTTGAAGTGACAGGGCAGGGCACTAATGAAAAACTGTTTTTT,CSVEVTGQGTNEKLFF
few,TRBV29-1,TRBJ1-2,NA,TGCAGCGTTCACCTCCAGGATTTGGCTAACTATGGCTACACCTTC,CSVHLQDLANYGYTF
few,TRBV20-1,TRBJ1-4,NA,TGCAGTGCTAGAGACCGAGACACACCAACTAATGAAAAACTGTTTTTT,CSARDRDTPTNEKLFF
many,TRBV2,TRBJ1-5,NA,TGTGCCAGCAAGCCACAGGGCAGTCAGCCCCAGCATTTT,CASKPQGSQPQHF
NA,TRBV20-1,TRBJ2-2,NA,TGCAGTGCTAGAGAAAAAGAACGGAAGACCGGGGAGCTGTTTTTT,CSAREKERKTGELFF
many,TRBV6-1,TRBJ2-1,TRBD2,TGTGCCAGCGCCCGGGGTTCTAGCGGAGCCTACAATGAGCAGTTCTTC,CASARGSSGAYNEQFF
many,TRBV7-2,TRBJ2-7,NA,TGTGCCAGCAGCTTAGCCCAGGCCTCCTACGAGCAGTACTTC,CASSLAQASYEQYF
many,TRBV27,TRBJ2-1,NA,TGTGCCAGCAGTTTAAATGGGGTGACCAATGAGCAGTTCTTC,CASSLNGVTNEQFF
NA,TRBV27,TRBJ1-5,TRBD1,TGTGCCAGCAGTAAATACAGGGGAGGAGGGGTTTATAGCAATCAGCCCCAGCATTTT,CASSKYRGGGVYSNQPQHF
few,TRBV28,TRBJ1-1,NA,TGTGCCAGCAAGGGGCCAAACGACGCCACCTACACTGAAGCTTTCTTT,CASKGPNDATYTEAFF
many,TRBV2,TRBJ1-4,NA,TGTGCCAGCAGTGATACAGGCCTTAATGAAAAACTGTTTTTT,CASSDTGLNEKLFF